This entry concerns a single TCR beta chain. The memory fraction was CD4+CD45RO+CD25- cells. TCRdb re-called the 5' RACE reads with MiXCR, one entry per CDR3 protein. The sample carries 50,000 to 65,000 distinct CDR3 sequences, 28% recorded once. The CDR3 consists of 15 residues. Trimming shortened V by 3 bases and J by 5 bases, and 15 bases separated the two germline ends. Germline V gives CDR1 SGHRS, CDR2 YFSETQ. The chain joins TRBV5-1 to TRBJ2-1, with a weak D call TRBD2 (5 bases). The sequence was obtained from a female donor with breast cancer. The source material was tumor-infiltrating memory CD4+ T cells sorted from the breast tumor. Subset in this sample: memory CD4+ T cells, CD4+CD45RO+CD25-. The CDR3 protein is CASSSGISIDNEQFF. The CDR3, as DNA: TGCGCCAGCAGCTCCGGGATTTCGATCGACAATGAGCAGTTCTTC.